The clone carrying this T cell receptor (beta chain) was seen a handful of times. Its target is not known. By quantitative 5'-RACE with molecular barcodes, the TCR beta libraries were made. MiXCR, applied by TCRdb to the 5' RACE reads, yields one record per CDR3 protein. Of 750,000 to 850,000 distinct CDR3 sequences in the sample, about an eighth were seen once. This sample is part of a study of CD8 T cells in ankylosing spondylitis. Study outcomes and limitations: What seemed typical of ankylosing spondylitis blood was a TCR beta motif built from 8 or 9 highly homologous variants. Disease-linked clones were found to be CD8+ and relatively rare in peripheral blood.

The specimen was blood, either unsorted or a sorted T cell fraction (not recorded which). The receptor comes from a male donor with ankylosing spondylitis.

The DNA of the CDR3 is TGCAGTGCTGCGGACGGCTACGAGCAGTACTTC. Translated: CSAADGYEQYF. V is TRBV20-1 and J is TRBJ2-7; D uncertain. V was shortened by 5 bases and J by 3 bases, with 8 bases between the two germline ends. CDR3 length equals 11 residues. In germline, CDR1 is DFQATT, CDR2 SNEGSKA (reference sequence).